This is a list of T cell receptor beta chains from one sample in a study of blood T cell repertoires in COVID-19. Generated by immunoSEQ multiplex PCR, the TCRdb table keeps only in-frame clones and is missing some. There are 350,000 to 500,000 clones in the sample; roughly 84% occur only once, and about 1.4% lies in the top ten. Material: PBMCs or T cells enriched from blood (not recorded which). The receptors come from a woman aged 18 to 35 who had been exposed to COVID-19. Each CDR3 is given with its conserved first and last residue. The order of the fields is V gene, J gene, clone size, D gene, CDR3 protein, CDR3 DNA. The D gene is left open where the match is weak. The size entry is marked missing in some rows and otherwise reads once, few, many or a size class.

TRBV28	TRBJ1-6	few	TRBD1	CASRSPTGIHSPLHF	TGTGCCAGCAGGTCTCCGACAGGGATCCATTCACCCCTCCACTTT
TRBV29-1	TRBJ2-1	NA	TRBD2	CSVERTSGPRVYYNEQFF	TGCAGCGTTGAGCGCACTAGCGGACCAAGGGTCTACTACAATGAGCAGTTCTTC
TRBV2	TRBJ2-5	NA	NA	CASSDNSQETQYF	TGTGCCAGCAGTGACAACTCCCAAGAGACCCAGTACTTC
TRBV7-2	TRBJ1-2	NA	TRBD1	CASSAPTGGNGYTF	TGTGCCAGCAGCGCACCGACAGGGGGAAATGGCTACACCTTC
TRBV7-2	TRBJ2-1	NA	TRBD1	CASSLVRGRYNEQFF	TGTGCCAGCAGCTTAGTGAGGGGGCGCTACAATGAGCAGTTCTTC
TRBV9	TRBJ1-4	NA	NA	CASSPDRLNEKLFF	TGTGCCAGCAGCCCCGACAGGCTCAACGAAAAACTGTTTTTT
TRBV18	TRBJ1-2	few	NA	CASSPRGRTVYGYTF	TGTGCCAGCTCACCACGGGGGAGGACCGTCTATGGCTACACCTTC
TRBV5-4	TRBJ2-7	NA	TRBD2	CASSSDVGTSGMSSYEQYF	TGTGCCAGCAGCTCCGACGTAGGGACTAGCGGGATGAGCTCCTACGAGCAGTACTTC
TRBV5-5	TRBJ2-2	once	NA	CASSGADLTGELFF	TGTGCCAGCAGCGGGGCTGATCTCACCGGGGAGCTGTTTTTT
TRBV5-6	TRBJ1-2	NA	TRBD1	CASSHLRGWSSYGYTF	TGTGCCAGCAGCCACCTCAGGGGGTGGAGTTCCTATGGCTACACCTTC